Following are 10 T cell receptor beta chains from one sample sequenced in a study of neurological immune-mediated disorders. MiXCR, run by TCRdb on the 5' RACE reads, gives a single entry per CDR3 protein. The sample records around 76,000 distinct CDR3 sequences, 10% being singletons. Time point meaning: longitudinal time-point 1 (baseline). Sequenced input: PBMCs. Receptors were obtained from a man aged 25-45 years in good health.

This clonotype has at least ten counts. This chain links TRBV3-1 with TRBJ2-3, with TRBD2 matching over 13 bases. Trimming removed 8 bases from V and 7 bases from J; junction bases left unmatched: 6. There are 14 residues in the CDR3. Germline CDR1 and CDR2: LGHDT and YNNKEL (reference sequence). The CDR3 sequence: CASHGLAGVNTQYF. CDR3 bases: TGTGCCAGCCACGGACTAGCGGGAGTTAATACGCAGTATTTT.

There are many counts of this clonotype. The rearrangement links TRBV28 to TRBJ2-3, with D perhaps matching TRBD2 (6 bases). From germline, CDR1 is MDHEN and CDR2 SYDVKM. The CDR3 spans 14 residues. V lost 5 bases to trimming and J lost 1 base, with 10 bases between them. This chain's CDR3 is CASSRGLRTDTQYF. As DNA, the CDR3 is TGTGCCAGCAGTCGGGGACTGCGCACAGATACGCAGTATTTT.

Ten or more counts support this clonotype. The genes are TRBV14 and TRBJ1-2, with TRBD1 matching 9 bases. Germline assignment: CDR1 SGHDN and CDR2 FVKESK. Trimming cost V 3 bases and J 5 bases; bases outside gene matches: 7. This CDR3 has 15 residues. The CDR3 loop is CASSHPGQGQYGYTF. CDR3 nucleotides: TGTGCCAGCAGCCACCCGGGACAGGGCCAATATGGCTACACCTTC.

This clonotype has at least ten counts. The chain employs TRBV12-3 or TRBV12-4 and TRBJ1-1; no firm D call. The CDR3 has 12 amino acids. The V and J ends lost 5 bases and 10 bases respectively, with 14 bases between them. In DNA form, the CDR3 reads TGTGCCAGCAGTCCCCGTGGGGTGGGAGCTTTCTTT. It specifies CASSPRGVGAFF.

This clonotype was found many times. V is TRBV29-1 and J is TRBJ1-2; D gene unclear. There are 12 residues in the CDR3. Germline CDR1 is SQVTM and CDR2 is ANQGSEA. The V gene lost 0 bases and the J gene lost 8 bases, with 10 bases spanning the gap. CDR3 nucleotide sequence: TGCAGCGTTGAAGAGATCGTGGGAGGCTACACCTTC. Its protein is CSVEEIVGGYTF. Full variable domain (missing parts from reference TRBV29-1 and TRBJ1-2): SAVISQKPSRDICQRGTSLTIQCQVDSQVTMMFWYRQQPGQSLTLIATANQGSEATYESGFVIDKFPISRPNLTFSTLTVSNMSPEDSSIYLCSVEEIVGGYTFGSGTRLTVV.

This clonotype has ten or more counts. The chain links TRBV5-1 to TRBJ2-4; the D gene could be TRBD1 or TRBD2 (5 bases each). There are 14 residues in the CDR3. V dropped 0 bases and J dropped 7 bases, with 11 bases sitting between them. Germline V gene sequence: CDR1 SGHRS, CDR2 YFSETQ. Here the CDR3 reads CASSLGEGWNIQYF. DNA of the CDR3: TGCGCCAGCAGCTTGGGCGAGGGGTGGAACATTCAGTACTTC.

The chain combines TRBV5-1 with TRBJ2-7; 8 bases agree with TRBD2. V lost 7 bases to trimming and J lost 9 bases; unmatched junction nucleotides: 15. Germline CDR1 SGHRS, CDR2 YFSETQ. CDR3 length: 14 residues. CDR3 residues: CASGPRNRAGGQYF. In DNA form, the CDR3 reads TGCGCCAGCGGCCCTAGGAACAGGGCGGGGGGGCAGTACTTC. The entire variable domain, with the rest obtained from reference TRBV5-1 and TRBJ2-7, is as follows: KAGVTQTPRYLIKTRGQQVTLSCSPISGHRSVSWYQQTPGQGLQFLFEYFSETQRNKGNFPGRFSGRQFSNSRSEMNVSTLELGDSALYLCASGPRNRAGGQYFGPGTRLTVT.

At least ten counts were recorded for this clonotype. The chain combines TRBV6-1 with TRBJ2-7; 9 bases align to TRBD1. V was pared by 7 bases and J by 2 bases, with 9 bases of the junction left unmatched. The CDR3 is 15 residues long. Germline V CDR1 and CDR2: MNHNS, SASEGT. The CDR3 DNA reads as TGTGCCAGCAAAAATCCCGGACAGGGGACCTACGAGCAGTACTTC. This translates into CASKNPGQGTYEQYF.

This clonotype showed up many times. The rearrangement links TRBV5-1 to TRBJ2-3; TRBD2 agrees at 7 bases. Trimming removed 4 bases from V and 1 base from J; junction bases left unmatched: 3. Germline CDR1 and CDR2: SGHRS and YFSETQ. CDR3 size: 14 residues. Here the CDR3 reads CASSPLAGTDTQYF. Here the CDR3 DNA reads TGCGCCAGCAGCCCTCTAGCGGGCACAGATACGCAGTATTTT.

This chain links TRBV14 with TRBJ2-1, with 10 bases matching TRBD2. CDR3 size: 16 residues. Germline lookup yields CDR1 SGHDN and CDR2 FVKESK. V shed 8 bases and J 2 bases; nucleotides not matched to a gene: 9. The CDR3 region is CASLSGRVRPYNEQFF. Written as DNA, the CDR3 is TGTGCCAGCTTAAGCGGGAGGGTTCGCCCCTACAATGAGCAGTTCTTC.